This TCR beta chain was profiled in a study of CD8 T cells in Susac syndrome (dated by TCRdb to between 2017 and 2020). For context, the study as a whole: The study used repertoire sequencing to test whether antigen drove CD8+ T cell activation and differentiation in Susac syndrome. What the research found in general, with its limitations: The number of individuals in the TCR sequencing and HLA analysis was recognized as being relatively small.

V drops 5 bases and J drops 7 bases, leaving 18 bases in between. The CDR3 contains 15 residues, cysteine and phenylalanine counted. Of the read, only the CDR3 DNA is kept; its 45 bases are in frame from base 1. Reading the germline V gene gives CDR1 KGHSH and CDR2 LQKENI. Remarks on this clonotype: There is no known antigen for this receptor. The record has no base qualities; no much larger clone is one base away.

RNA was extracted using the RNeasy kit, and roughly 0.5 to 1 ug of the RNA was reverse transcribed with random hexamers. TCR beta CDR3 regions were amplified with the immunoSEQ multiplex PCR assay covering 54 Vbeta and 13 Jbeta segments. Bias from PCR amplification was corrected by using a synthetic template baseline for primer optimization and for computational correction. In the original analysis: Reads were annotated to V, D and J genes per IMGT and analyzed with immunoSEQ Analyzer, keeping only productive sequences. Clonality was calculated as one minus the Shannon entropy normalized by log2 of the number of productive unique sequences. Public and private clones were assessed among the 100 most prevalent clones of each patient and control. Clones were defined as Susac-specific if absent from the healthy and MS cohorts, from 900 to 1,300 published viral clones and from other ImmuneACCESS disease sequences. Clones were called with MiXCR by TCRdb after fastp trimmed the public reads at Q25, and only in-frame beta chains were retained. Each record represents a unique CDR3 protein, reported with the most common genes and DNA among its rows. TCRdb, not the original authors, processed these V and J calls. The sample yields about 140,000 distinct CDR3 sequences; approximately 96% were counted once. The ten largest clones represent approximately 0.11% of the sample.

High-throughput TCR beta sequencing profiled peripheral blood CD8+ and CD4+ T cells from healthy donors, Susac syndrome patients and multiple sclerosis patients. Multiple sclerosis controls were treatment-naive patients with stable or active relapsing-remitting disease fulfilling revised McDonald criteria. CD8+ TEMRA cells were enriched by FACS, while bulk CD8+ and CD4+ T cells were purified by magnetic negative isolation. Blood was drawn into EDTA tubes, processed within 24 hours, and PBMCs were isolated by density gradient centrifugation. PBMCs destined for TCR sequencing were cryopreserved in liquid nitrogen and later thawed in a 37 °C water bath. The sorted or isolated CD4+, CD8+ and CD8+ TEMRA cells had a purity of 90% or higher.

Sequencing was performed on CD4+ T cells from PBMCs. This TCR was recovered from a human donor with multiple sclerosis. This sequence uses TRBV18 and TRBJ2-1, with a tentative D gene TRBD2 over 5 matching bases. The bases are TGTGCCAGCTCATCCGGACTTCAAGCCCCAAATGAGCAGTTCTTC. It specifies CASSSGLQAPNEQFF.